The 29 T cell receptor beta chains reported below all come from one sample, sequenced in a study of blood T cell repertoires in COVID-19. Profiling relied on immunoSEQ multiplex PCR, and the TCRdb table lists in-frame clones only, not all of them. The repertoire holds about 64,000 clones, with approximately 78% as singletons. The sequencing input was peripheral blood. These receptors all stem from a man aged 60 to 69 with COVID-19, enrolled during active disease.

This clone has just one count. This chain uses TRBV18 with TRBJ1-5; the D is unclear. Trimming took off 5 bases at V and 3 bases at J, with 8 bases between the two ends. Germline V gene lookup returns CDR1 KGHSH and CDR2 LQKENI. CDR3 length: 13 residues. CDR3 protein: CASSETDNQPQHF. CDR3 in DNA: TGTGCCAGCTCAGAAACAGACAATCAGCCCCAGCATTTT.

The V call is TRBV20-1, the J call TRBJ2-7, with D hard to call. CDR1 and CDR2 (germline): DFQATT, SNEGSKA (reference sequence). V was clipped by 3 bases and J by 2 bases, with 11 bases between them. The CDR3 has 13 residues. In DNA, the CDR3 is TGCAGTGCTAGTGGCGATTCAACCTACGAGCAGTACTTC. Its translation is CSASGDSTYEQYF.

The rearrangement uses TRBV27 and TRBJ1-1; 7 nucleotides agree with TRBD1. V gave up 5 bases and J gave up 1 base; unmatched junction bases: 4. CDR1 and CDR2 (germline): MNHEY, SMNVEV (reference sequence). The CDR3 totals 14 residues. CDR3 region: CASSPDRANTEAFF. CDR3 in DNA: TGTGCCAGCAGTCCCGACAGGGCGAACACTGAAGCTTTCTTT.

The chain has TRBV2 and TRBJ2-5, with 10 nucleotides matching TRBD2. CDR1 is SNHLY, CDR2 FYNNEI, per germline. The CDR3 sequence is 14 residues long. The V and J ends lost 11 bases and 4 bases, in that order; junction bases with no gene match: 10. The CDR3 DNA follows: TGTGCCGGGGGGGGCCTAGCGGGAGCAGAGACCCAGTACTTC. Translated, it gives CAGGGLAGAETQYF.

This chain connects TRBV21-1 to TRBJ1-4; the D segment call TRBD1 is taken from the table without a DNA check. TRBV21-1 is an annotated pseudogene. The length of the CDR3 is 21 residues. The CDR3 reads CASSKGGQGHRDRVADEKLFF. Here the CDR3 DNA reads TGTGCCAGCAGCAAAGGAGGACAGGGTCACCGAGACAGGGTGGCGGATGAAAAACTGTTTTTT.

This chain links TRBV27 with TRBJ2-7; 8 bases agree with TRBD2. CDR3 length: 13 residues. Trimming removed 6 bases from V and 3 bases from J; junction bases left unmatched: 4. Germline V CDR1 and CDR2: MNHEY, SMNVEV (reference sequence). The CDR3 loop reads CASRRLANYEQYF. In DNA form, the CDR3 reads TGTGCCAGCAGGAGACTAGCGAACTACGAGCAGTACTTC.

CDR3 region: CASSLPAVSGNTIYF. The CDR3 DNA follows: TGTGCCAGCAGTTTACCCGCAGTCTCTGGAAACACCATATATTTT. The J gene is TRBJ1-3, the V gene TRBV28, with unresolved D. V gave up 2 bases and J gave up 0 bases, with 8 bases separating them. This CDR3 spans 15 amino acids. Germline V gene data show CDR1 as MDHEN and CDR2 as SYDVKM.

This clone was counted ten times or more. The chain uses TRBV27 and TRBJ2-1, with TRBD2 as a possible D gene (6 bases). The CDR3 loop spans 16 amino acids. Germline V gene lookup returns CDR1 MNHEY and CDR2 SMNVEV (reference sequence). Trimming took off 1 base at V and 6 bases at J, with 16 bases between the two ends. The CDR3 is CASSLWSAGTGNEQFF. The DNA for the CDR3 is TGTGCCAGCAGTTTATGGTCCGCGGGGACGGGCAATGAGCAGTTCTTC.

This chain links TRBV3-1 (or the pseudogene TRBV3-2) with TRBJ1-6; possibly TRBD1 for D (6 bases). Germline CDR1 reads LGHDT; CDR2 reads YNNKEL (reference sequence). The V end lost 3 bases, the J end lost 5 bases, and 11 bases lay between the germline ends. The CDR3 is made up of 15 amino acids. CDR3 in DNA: TGTGCCAGCAGCCACCGGGACACAAATAATTCACCCCTCCACTTT. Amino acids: CASSHRDTNNSPLHF.

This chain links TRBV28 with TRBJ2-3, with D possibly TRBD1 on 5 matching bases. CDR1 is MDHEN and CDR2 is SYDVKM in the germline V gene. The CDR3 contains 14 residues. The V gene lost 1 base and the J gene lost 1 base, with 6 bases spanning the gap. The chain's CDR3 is CASSLLQGTDTQYF. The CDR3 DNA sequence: TGTGCCAGCAGTTTATTACAGGGCACAGATACGCAGTATTTT.

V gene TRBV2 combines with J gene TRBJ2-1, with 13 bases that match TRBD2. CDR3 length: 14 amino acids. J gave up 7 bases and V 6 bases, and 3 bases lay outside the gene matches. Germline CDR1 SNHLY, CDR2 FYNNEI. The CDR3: CASRGLAGINEQFF. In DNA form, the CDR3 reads TGTGCCAGCAGGGGACTAGCGGGGATAAATGAGCAGTTCTTC.

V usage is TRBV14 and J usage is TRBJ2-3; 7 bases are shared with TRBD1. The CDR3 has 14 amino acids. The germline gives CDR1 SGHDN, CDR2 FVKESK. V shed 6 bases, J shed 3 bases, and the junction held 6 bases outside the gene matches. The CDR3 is CASRTTGETDTQYF. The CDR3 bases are TGTGCCAGCAGAACTACAGGGGAGACAGATACGCAGTATTTT.

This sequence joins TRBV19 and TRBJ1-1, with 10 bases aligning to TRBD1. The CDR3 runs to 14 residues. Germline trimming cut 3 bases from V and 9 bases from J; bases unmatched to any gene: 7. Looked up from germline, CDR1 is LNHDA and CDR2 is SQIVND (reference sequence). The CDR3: CASSIPRDRGKAFF. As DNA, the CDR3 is TGTGCCAGTAGTATCCCCCGGGACAGGGGTAAAGCTTTCTTT.

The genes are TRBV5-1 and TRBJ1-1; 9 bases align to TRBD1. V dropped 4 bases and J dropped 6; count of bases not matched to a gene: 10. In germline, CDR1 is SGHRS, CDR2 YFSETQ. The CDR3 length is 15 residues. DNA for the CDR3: TGCGCCAGCAGCCCAAGCACAGGGGGCCCATCTGAAGCTTTCTTT. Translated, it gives CASSPSTGGPSEAFF.

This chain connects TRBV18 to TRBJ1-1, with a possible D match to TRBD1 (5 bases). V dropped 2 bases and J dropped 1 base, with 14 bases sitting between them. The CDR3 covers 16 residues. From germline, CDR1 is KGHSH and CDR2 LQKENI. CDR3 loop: CASSPSGGRGNTEAFF. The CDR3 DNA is TGTGCCAGCTCACCAAGCGGGGGAAGAGGGAACACTGAAGCTTTCTTT. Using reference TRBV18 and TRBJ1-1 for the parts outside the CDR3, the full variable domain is NAGVMQNPRHLVRRRGQEARLRCSPMKGHSHVYWYRQLPEEGLKFMVYLQKENIIDESGMPKERFSAEFPKEGPSILRIQQVVRGDSAAYFCASSPSGGRGNTEAFFGQGTRLTVV.

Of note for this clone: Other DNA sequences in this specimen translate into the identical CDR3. The CDR3 loop reads CASSYSTGWTEAFF. The CDR3 coding sequence is TGTGCCAGCAGTTACTCAACAGGGTGGACCGAAGCTTTCTTT. The rearrangement links TRBV6-5 to TRBJ1-1, with a tentative D call TRBD1 (6 bases). Germline CDR1 MNHEY, CDR2 SVGAGI. This CDR3 has 14 amino acids. Trimming pared 0 bases from V and 8 bases from J, leaving 13 bases between.

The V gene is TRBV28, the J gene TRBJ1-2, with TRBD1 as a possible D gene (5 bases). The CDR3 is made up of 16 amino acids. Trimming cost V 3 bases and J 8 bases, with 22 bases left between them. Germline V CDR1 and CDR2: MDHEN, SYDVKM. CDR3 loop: CASSFYFQGPFNGYTF. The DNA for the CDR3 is TGTGCCAGCAGTTTTTATTTCCAGGGCCCATTTAACGGCTACACCTTC.

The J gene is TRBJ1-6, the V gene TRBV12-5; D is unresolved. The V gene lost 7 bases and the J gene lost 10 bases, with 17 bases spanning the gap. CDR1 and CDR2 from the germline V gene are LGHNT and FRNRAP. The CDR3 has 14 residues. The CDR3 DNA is TGTGCTAGTGTTCCGGACGGGAGTGGGTCACCCCTCCACTTT. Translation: CASVPDGSGSPLHF.

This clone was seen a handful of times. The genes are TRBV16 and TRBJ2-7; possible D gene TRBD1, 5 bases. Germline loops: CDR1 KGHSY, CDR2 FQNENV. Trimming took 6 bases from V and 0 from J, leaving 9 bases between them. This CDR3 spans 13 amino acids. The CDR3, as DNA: TGTGCCAGCAGTTTAGACAGCTCCTACGAGCAGTACTTC. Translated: CASSLDSSYEQYF.

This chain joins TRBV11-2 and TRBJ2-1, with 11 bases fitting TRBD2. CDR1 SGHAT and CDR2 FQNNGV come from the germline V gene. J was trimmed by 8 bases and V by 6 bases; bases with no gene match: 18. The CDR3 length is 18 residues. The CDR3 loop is CASRSYRTSGHSGDEQFF. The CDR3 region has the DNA TGTGCCAGCAGATCCTACCGGACTAGCGGGCATTCTGGCGATGAGCAGTTCTTC.

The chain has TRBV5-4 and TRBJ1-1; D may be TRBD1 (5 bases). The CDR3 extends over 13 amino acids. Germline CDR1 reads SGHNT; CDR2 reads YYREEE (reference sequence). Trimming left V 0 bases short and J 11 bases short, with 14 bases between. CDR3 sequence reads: CASSLAGGSGAFF. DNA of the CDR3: TGTGCCAGCAGCTTGGCCGGGGGGAGCGGCGCTTTCTTT.

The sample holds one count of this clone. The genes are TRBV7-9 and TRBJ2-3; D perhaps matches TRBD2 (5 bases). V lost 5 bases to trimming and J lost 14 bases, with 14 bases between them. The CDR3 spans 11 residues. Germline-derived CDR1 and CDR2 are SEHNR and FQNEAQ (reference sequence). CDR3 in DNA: TGTGCCAGCAGCCTTTATCAAGGAGGGTATTTT. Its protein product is CASSLYQGGYF.

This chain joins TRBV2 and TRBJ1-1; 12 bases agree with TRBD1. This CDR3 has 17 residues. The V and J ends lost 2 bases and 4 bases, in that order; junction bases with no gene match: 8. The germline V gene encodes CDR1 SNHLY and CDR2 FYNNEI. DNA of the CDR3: TGTGCCAGCAGTGAATGGGACAGGGGGCATTTGAGCACTGAAGCTTTCTTT. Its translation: CASSEWDRGHLSTEAFF.

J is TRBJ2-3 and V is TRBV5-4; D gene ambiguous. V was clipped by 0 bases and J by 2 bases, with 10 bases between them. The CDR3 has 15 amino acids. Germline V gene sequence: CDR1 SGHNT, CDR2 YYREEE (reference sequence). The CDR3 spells CASSLGSRSTDTQYF. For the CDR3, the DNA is TGTGCCAGCAGCTTGGGTAGTAGATCCACAGATACGCAGTATTTT.

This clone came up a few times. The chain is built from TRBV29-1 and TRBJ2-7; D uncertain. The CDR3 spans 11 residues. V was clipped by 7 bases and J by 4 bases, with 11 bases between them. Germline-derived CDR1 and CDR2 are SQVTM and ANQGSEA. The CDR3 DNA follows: TGCAGCGCCGTAGTATTGTACGAGCAGTACTTC. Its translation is CSAVVLYEQYF.

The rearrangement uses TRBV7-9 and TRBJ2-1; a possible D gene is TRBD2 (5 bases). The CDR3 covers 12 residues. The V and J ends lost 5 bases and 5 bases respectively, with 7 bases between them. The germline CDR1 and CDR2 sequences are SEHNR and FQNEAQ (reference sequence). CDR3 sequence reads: CASSLRDNEQFF. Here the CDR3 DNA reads TGTGCCAGCAGCCTGAGGGACAATGAGCAGTTCTTC.

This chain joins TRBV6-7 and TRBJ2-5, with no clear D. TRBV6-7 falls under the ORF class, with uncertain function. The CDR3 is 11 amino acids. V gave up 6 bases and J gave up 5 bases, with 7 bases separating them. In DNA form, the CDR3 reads TGTGCCAGCAGGCGTGAGGAGACCCAGTACTTC. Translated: CASRREETQYF.

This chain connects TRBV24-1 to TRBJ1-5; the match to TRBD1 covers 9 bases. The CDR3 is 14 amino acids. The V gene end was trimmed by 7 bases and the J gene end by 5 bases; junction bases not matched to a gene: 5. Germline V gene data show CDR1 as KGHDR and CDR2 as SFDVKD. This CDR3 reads CATRDRGPDQPQHF. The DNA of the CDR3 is TGTGCCACCAGGGACAGGGGCCCGGATCAGCCCCAGCATTTT.

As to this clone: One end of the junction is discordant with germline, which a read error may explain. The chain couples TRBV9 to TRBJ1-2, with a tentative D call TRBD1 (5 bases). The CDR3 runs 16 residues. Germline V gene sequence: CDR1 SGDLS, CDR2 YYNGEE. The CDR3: CASSTGTADSNYDYTF. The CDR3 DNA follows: TGTGCCAGCAGCACCGGGACTGCAGATTCTAACTATGACTACACCTTC.